One TCR beta chain is described in this entry. The target antigen is unknown. These data are taken from a study of T cell repertoires in cytomegalovirus infection. Study-wide context: HLA-C-restricted CMV epitopes, recently identified, and well-studied HLA-B-restricted ones were used by the study. Public TCR beta signature analysis indicated the presence of both CMV infection and matching HLA type.

The CDR3 has 14 amino acids. With V trimmed by 6 bases and J by 2 bases, 4 bases remained unmatched. Germline CDR1 and CDR2: DFQATT and SNEGSKA (reference sequence). From the reads, TCRdb called clonotypes with MiXCR, one entry per CDR3 protein. The sample has fewer than 950,000 distinct CDR3 sequences; about 33% are singletons. This specimen consisted of cultured CD8+ T cells from PBMCs, obtained from culture after CMV antigen stimulation. The V and J genes are TRBV20-1 and TRBJ2-1; 10 nucleotides agree with TRBD2. The TCR comes from a human donor in good health (CMV status not recorded). Some clones in this sample may be carry-over from other donors' samples. The CDR3 is CSAELAGPYNEQFF. CDR3 bases: TGCAGTGCAGAACTAGCGGGGCCCTACAATGAGCAGTTCTTC.